The rows below give T cell receptor beta chains drawn from one sample of a study of OX40 agonist ivuxolimab in advanced cancers. The table came from immunoSEQ multiplex PCR; TCRdb's copy has only in-frame clones and leaves some out. The table includes about 76,000 clones, around 86% detected once. This material consisted of CD4+ or CD8+ T cells sorted from blood, taken in a trial of the OX40 agonist ivuxolimab. The receptor source for this set is an adult with an advanced solid tumor such as melanoma, head and neck, liver or kidney cancer. Both conserved end residues are trimmed from each CDR3. The listing skips clone size in some rows; elsewhere it reads once, few, many or a size class.

CDR3: ASRAGGQGGNEQF
size: once
J: TRBJ2-1
V: TRBV9

CDR3: AISLTPGTANTGELF
size: once
J: TRBJ2-2
V: TRBV10-3

CDR3: ASSLAGGRTLVNYGYT
size: .
J: TRBJ1-2
V: TRBV7-9

CDR3: ASSSGTDTQY
size: .
J: TRBJ2-3
V: TRBV5-1

CDR3: ASTPGTGPSTEAF
size: .
J: TRBJ1-1
V: TRBV6-5

CDR3: ASSGQTANYGYT
size: .
J: TRBJ1-2
V: TRBV5-1

CDR3: ASSGATEAF
size: many
J: TRBJ1-1
V: TRBV19

CDR3: AISVPDRVDYGYT
size: .
J: TRBJ1-2
V: TRBV10-3

CDR3: AWSGMGGNTIY
size: .
J: TRBJ1-3
V: TRBV30

CDR3: ASSQGRDFNYGYT
size: .
J: TRBJ1-2
V: TRBV4-1

CDR3: ASSVTGTDGYT
size: .
J: TRBJ1-2
V: TRBV9

CDR3: ASGLATGVNEQF
size: .
J: TRBJ2-1
V: TRBV12-5

CDR3: ASSKSTAPIYGYT
size: .
J: TRBJ1-2
V: TRBV27

CDR3: ASTGPGQTYEQY
size: once
J: TRBJ2-7
V: TRBV11-3

CDR3: ASSPIKGLDYGYT
size: .
J: TRBJ1-2
V: TRBV7-2

CDR3: ASSPDWTGELF
size: .
J: TRBJ2-2
V: TRBV7-3

CDR3: ASSLGQPNEKLF
size: .
J: TRBJ1-4
V: TRBV7-9